One sample yielded the 18 T cell receptor beta chains listed below, sequenced in a study of T cell repertoires in cytomegalovirus infection. One entry per CDR3 protein results from TCRdb running MiXCR on the reads. The sample records 150,000 to 200,000 distinct CDR3 sequences, approximately 28% being singletons. The specimen sequenced was PBMCs. These receptor sequences come from a human donor in good health (CMV status not recorded). Some clones in this sample may be carry-over from other donors' samples.

The chain carries TRBV6-8 and TRBJ2-1; TRBD2 matches 9 bases. The CDR3 length is 15 residues. J lost 3 bases, V lost 6 bases, and 6 bases had no gene match. The germline V gene encodes CDR1 MNHGY and CDR2 SAAAGT. CDR3 protein: CASRSSGGLYNEQFF. The CDR3 DNA is TGTGCCAGCAGATCAAGCGGGGGGCTCTACAATGAGCAGTTCTTC.

The chain couples TRBV29-1 to TRBJ1-1; a possible D gene is TRBD1 (5 bases). Germline-derived CDR1 and CDR2 are SQVTM and ANQGSEA. This CDR3 contains 14 residues. V lost 4 bases, J lost 0 bases, and 12 bases lay in between. CDR3 sequence: CSVVWDPMNTEAFF. Written as DNA, the CDR3 is TGCAGCGTTGTTTGGGACCCCATGAACACTGAAGCTTTCTTT.

This clonotype appeared many times. The chain links TRBV7-3 to TRBJ2-3, with D hard to call. The CDR3 spans 13 residues. Trimming stripped 2 bases from V and 4 bases from J, with 7 bases between. Germline lookup yields CDR1 SGHTA and CDR2 FQGTGA. The CDR3 sequence: CASSLEMADTQYF. The DNA for the CDR3 is TGTGCCAGCAGCTTAGAGATGGCAGATACGCAGTATTTT.

This clonotype was detected only a few times. V is TRBV29-1 and J is TRBJ1-3; D is possibly TRBD1 (6 bases). Trimming left V 0 bases short and J 4 bases short, with 16 bases between. Looked up from germline, CDR1 is SQVTM and CDR2 is ANQGSEA. The CDR3 runs 16 residues. The CDR3 protein is CSVEDLEGGSGNTIYF. The CDR3, as DNA: TGCAGCGTTGAAGATCTAGAAGGGGGTTCGGGAAACACCATATATTTT.

This clonotype was picked up a small number of times. The genes are TRBV19 and TRBJ2-7, with 11 positions matching TRBD1. CDR3 length equals 14 residues. The ends lost 5 bases at V and 5 bases at J; junction bases unmatched: 5. Looked up from germline, CDR1 is LNHDA and CDR2 is SQIVND (reference sequence). CDR3 sequence: CASSPRTGGDEQYF. CDR3 coding DNA: TGTGCCAGTAGTCCCCGGACAGGGGGCGACGAGCAGTACTTC.

This chain uses TRBV20-1 with TRBJ1-1, with unresolved D. Germline V gene lookup returns CDR1 DFQATT and CDR2 SNEGSKA (reference sequence). The V end was cut by 5 bases, the J end by 3 bases, with 13 bases between. This CDR3 has 13 amino acids. CDR3 residues: CSAEGTVYTEAFF. CDR3 DNA: TGCAGTGCTGAGGGTACTGTCTACACTGAAGCTTTCTTT.

This clonotype occurred many times. The chain joins TRBV7-2 to TRBJ1-4; 8 nucleotides agree with TRBD1. This CDR3 has 15 residues. J gave up 7 bases and V 4 bases, and 8 bases lay outside the gene matches. Germline loops: CDR1 SGHTA, CDR2 FQGNSA. CDR3 sequence: CASSYSTGTGEKLFF. The CDR3 coding sequence is TGTGCCAGCAGCTACTCCACCGGGACAGGTGAAAAACTGTTTTTT.

This clonotype has at least ten counts. The chain carries TRBV12-3 or TRBV12-4 and TRBJ2-1; 11 nucleotides agree with TRBD2. J gave up 3 bases and V 5 bases, and 3 bases lay outside the gene matches. This CDR3 contains 15 residues. CDR3 loop: CASSQTSGGYNEQFF. Here the CDR3 DNA reads TGTGCCAGCAGTCAAACTAGCGGGGGCTACAATGAGCAGTTCTTC.

The chain has TRBV5-6 and TRBJ2-4; D call uncertain. Deletions cut 2 bases from V and 4 bases from J, with 4 bases between. The CDR3 covers 12 residues. CDR1 is SGHDT and CDR2 is YYEEEE in the germline V gene. CDR3 region: CASSFTKNIQYF. In DNA form, the CDR3 reads TGTGCCAGCAGCTTCACTAAAAACATTCAGTACTTC.

A few counts support this clonotype. This sequence joins TRBV24-1 and TRBJ1-5, with a possible D match to TRBD1 (5 bases). V gave up 8 bases and J gave up 5 bases, with 18 bases separating them. Germline loops: CDR1 KGHDR, CDR2 SFDVKD. The CDR3 length is 15 residues. CDR3 bases: TGTGCCACCAATCCGGGGCCCGGGCTGGATCAGCCCCAGCATTTT. As protein: CATNPGPGLDQPQHF.

This chain joins TRBV12-3 or TRBV12-4 and TRBJ1-2; D is ambiguous. The CDR3 loop spans 14 amino acids. The V end was cut by 3 bases, the J end by 5 bases, with 13 bases between. CDR3 bases: TGTGCCAGCAGTTTGCGGGTGCTTAAATATGGCTACACCTTC. The encoded protein is CASSLRVLKYGYTF.

The J gene is TRBJ2-7, the V gene TRBV13, with 8 nucleotides matching TRBD1. Germline values: CDR1 PRHDT, CDR2 FYEKMQ (reference sequence). The V gene end was trimmed by 5 bases and the J gene end by 5 bases; junction bases not matched to a gene: 14. This CDR3 region has 16 residues. Written as DNA, the CDR3 is TGTGCCAGCAGCCTCCCCAACCAAAGACAGGGGCACGAGCAGTACTTC. Translating gives CASSLPNQRQGHEQYF.

This chain connects TRBV7-9 to TRBJ1-4; a possible D gene is TRBD1 (6 bases). The CDR3 sequence is 14 residues long. Germline CDR1 SEHNR, CDR2 FQNEAQ (reference sequence). V lost 3 bases, J lost 7 bases, and 12 bases lay in between. The CDR3 DNA reads as TGTGCCAGCAGCTTGCCAGGGGAATTTGAAAAACTGTTTTTT. Protein: CASSLPGEFEKLFF.

The chain uses TRBV29-1 and TRBJ2-1; maybe TRBD2 (6 bases). Per the germline V gene, CDR1 is SQVTM and CDR2 is ANQGSEA. Trimming removed 7 bases at V and 0 bases at J, with 16 bases between. The CDR3 extends over 15 amino acids. The CDR3 DNA follows: TGCAGCGCCGGAGGGGCCTTGAGCTCCTACAATGAGCAGTTCTTC. Translating gives CSAGGALSSYNEQFF.

The CDR3 protein is CASSPIWAPAETQYF. Here the CDR3 DNA reads TGTGCCAGCAGCCCCATCTGGGCCCCAGCGGAGACCCAGTACTTC. The rearrangement links TRBV7-4 to TRBJ2-5; no reliable D call. The V end lost 5 bases, the J end lost 5 bases, and 18 bases lay between the germline ends. CDR1 is SGHVT and CDR2 is SQSDAQ in the germline V gene. The CDR3 is made up of 15 amino acids.

This rearrangement joins TRBV12-3 or TRBV12-4 to TRBJ1-6; D is unresolved. V was shortened by 6 bases and J by 8 bases, with 17 bases between the two germline ends. The CDR3 sequence is 15 residues long. In DNA, the CDR3 is TGTGCCAGCAGCCCACACGGGCTAGATTATTCACCCCTCCACTTT. Its translation: CASSPHGLDYSPLHF.

The gene calls are TRBV7-6 and TRBJ2-2; no clear D. Germline values: CDR1 SGHVS, CDR2 FNYEAQ. The CDR3 has 15 residues. Trimming removed 5 bases from V and 3 bases from J, with 13 bases in between. The CDR3 bases are TGTGCCAGCAGCCAAGCGAGCGCGTACACCGGGGAGCTGTTTTTT. It translates to CASSQASAYTGELFF.

This clonotype was recorded a few times. The chain combines TRBV7-2 with TRBJ2-1, with 9 bases aligning to TRBD1. J gave up 7 bases and V 1 base, and 5 bases lay outside the gene matches. The CDR3 extends over 15 amino acids. Germline CDR1 reads SGHTA; CDR2 reads FQGNSA. In DNA form, the CDR3 reads TGTGCCAGCAGCTTAGTGGGACAGGGTGGGAATGAGCAGTTCTTC. This sequence encodes CASSLVGQGGNEQFF. The full variable domain, with the rest looked up from reference TRBV7-2 and TRBJ2-1, is GAGVSQSPSNKVTEKGKDVELRCDPISGHTALYWYRQSLGQGLEFLIYFQGNSAPDKSGLPSDRFSAERTGGSVSTLTIQRTQQEDSAVYLCASSLVGQGGNEQFFGPGTRLTVL.